The rows below give T cell receptor beta chains drawn from one sample of a study of CD8 T cells in ankylosing spondylitis. One entry per CDR3 protein, called by TCRdb with MiXCR from the 5' RACE reads. This table has 150,000 or so distinct CDR3 sequences, around a third appearing once. Sequencing was carried out using synovial fluid, either unsorted or a sorted T cell fraction (not recorded which). The source is a male donor with ankylosing spondylitis. Each CDR3 is given with its conserved first and last residue. Fields, in order: D gene, V gene, clone size, J gene, CDR3 DNA, CDR3 protein. D genes are given only for firm matches. Only part of the rows carry a size: once, few, many, or a class if the clone is expanded.

D: .
V: TRBV29-1
size: many
J: TRBJ2-3
DNA: TGCAGCGTTTGGCTCAGGGTTAGAGGCACGACAGATACGCAGTATTTT
CDR3: CSVWLRVRGTTDTQYF

D: .
V: TRBV12-3/TRBV12-4
size: once
J: TRBJ2-4
DNA: TGTGCCAGCAGTTTATTGGGTTTTAACATTCAGTACTTC
CDR3: CASSLLGFNIQYF

D: TRBD2
V: TRBV2
size: .
J: TRBJ2-7
DNA: TGTGCCAGCAGTGTGGGCGGGAGGGATTACGAGCAGTACTTC
CDR3: CASSVGGRDYEQYF

D: .
V: TRBV7-2
size: many
J: TRBJ2-7
DNA: TGTGCCAGCAGCCCCCCCAGCGTGACGGGGGAGCAGTACTTC
CDR3: CASSPPSVTGEQYF

D: TRBD2
V: TRBV11-2
size: .
J: TRBJ2-7
DNA: TGTGCCAGCAGCTACAGTTCTAGCGGGAGGAGTGGCTCCTACGAGCAGTACTTC
CDR3: CASSYSSSGRSGSYEQYF

D: .
V: TRBV20-1
size: many
J: TRBJ2-5
DNA: TGCAGTGCTACCCCGGACGGCGGCCAGACCCAGTACTTC
CDR3: CSATPDGGQTQYF

D: TRBD1
V: TRBV6-2/TRBV6-3
size: few
J: TRBJ1-5
DNA: TGTGCCAGCAGTTCCCGGGGACAGGGGGCTGGTAGCAATCAGCCCCAGCATTTT
CDR3: CASSSRGQGAGSNQPQHF

D: .
V: TRBV28
size: .
J: TRBJ2-7
DNA: TGTGCCAGCAGATTCGGACGGACCAACGAGCAGTACTTC
CDR3: CASRFGRTNEQYF

D: TRBD1
V: TRBV20-1
size: .
J: TRBJ2-4
DNA: TGCAGTGCGCGGCCTTTACAGGGGGACAAAAACATTCAGTACTTC
CDR3: CSARPLQGDKNIQYF

D: TRBD1
V: TRBV3-1
size: .
J: TRBJ1-2
DNA: TGTGCCAGCAGCCCACGTCGTGGCAGGGGGAACTATGGCTACACCTTC
CDR3: CASSPRRGRGNYGYTF

D: TRBD2
V: TRBV3-1
size: few
J: TRBJ2-3
DNA: TGTGCCAGCAGCCAAGTTGGGACTAGCGGAACAGATACGCAGTATTTT
CDR3: CASSQVGTSGTDTQYF

D: TRBD2
V: TRBV30
size: once
J: TRBJ2-5
DNA: TGTGCCTGGAGTCTCGGCAGCGGGGGTGGAGAGACCCAGTACTTC
CDR3: CAWSLGSGGGETQYF

D: .
V: TRBV18
size: many
J: TRBJ2-1
DNA: TGTGCCAGCTCACCACTGGCACACAATGAGCAGTTCTTC
CDR3: CASSPLAHNEQFF

D: TRBD1
V: TRBV20-1
size: few
J: TRBJ1-1
DNA: TGCAGTGCTAGTCAGGGGGCAACTGAAGCTTTCTTT
CDR3: CSASQGATEAFF

D: .
V: TRBV3-1
size: .
J: TRBJ1-2
DNA: TGTGCCAGCAGCTTAAAGACGGCGGGTGGCTACACCTTC
CDR3: CASSLKTAGGYTF

D: .
V: TRBV5-5
size: many
J: TRBJ1-1
DNA: TGTGCCAGCAGCTCGAGCAGGGTTAACACTGAAGCTTTCTTT
CDR3: CASSSSRVNTEAFF

D: .
V: TRBV9
size: .
J: TRBJ1-6
DNA: TGTGCCAGCAGCGTAGGGGGGACACCGCTTAATTCACCCCTCCACTTT
CDR3: CASSVGGTPLNSPLHF

D: .
V: TRBV6-1
size: few
J: TRBJ2-7
DNA: TGTGCCAGCAGTGTGGGGACACACTCCTACGAGCAGTACTTC
CDR3: CASSVGTHSYEQYF